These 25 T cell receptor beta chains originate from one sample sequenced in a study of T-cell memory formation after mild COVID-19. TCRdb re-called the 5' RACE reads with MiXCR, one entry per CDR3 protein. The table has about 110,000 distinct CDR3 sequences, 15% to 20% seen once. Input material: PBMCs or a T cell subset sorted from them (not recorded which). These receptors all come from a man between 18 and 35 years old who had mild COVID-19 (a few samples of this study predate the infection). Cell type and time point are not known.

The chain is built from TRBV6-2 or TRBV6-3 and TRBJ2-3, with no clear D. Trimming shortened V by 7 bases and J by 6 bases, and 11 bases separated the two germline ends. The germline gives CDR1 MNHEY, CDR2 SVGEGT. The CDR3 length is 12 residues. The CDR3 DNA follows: TGTGCCAGCAAGGCCCTCGGGGATACGCAGTATTTT. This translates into CASKALGDTQYF.

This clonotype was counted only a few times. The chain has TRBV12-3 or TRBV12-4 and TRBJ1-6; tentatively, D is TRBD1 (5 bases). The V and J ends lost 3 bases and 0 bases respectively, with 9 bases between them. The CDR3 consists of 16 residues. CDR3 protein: CASSFQGYSYNSPLHF. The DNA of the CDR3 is TGTGCCAGCAGTTTCCAGGGTTACTCCTATAATTCACCCCTCCACTTT.

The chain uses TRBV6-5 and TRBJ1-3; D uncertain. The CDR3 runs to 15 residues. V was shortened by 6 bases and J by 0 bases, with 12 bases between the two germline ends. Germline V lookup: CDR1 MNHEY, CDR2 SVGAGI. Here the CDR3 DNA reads TGTGCCAGCAGGTCCAAAACCGTCTCTGGAAACACCATATATTTT. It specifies CASRSKTVSGNTIYF.

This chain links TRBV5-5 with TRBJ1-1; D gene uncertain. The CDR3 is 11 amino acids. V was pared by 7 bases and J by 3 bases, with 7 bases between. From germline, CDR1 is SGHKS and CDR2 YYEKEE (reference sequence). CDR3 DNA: TGTGCCAGCTTACAGCACACTGAAGCTTTCTTT. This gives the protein CASLQHTEAFF.

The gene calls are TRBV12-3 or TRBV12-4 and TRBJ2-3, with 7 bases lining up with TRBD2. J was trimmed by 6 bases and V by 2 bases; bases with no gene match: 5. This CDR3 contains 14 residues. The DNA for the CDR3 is TGTGCCAGCAGTTTAAGCGGGGTTGGGGATACGCAGTATTTT. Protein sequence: CASSLSGVGDTQYF.

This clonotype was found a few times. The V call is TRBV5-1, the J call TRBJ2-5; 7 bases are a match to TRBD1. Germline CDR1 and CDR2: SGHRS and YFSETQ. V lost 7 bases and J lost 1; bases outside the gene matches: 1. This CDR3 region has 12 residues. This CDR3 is CASRDSQETQYF. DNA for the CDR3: TGCGCCAGCCGGGACAGCCAAGAGACCCAGTACTTC.

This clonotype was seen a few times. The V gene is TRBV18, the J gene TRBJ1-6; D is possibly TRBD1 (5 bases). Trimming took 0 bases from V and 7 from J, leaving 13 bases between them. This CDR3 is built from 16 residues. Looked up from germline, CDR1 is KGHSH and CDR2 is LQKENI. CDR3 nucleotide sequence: TGTGCCAGCTCACCACCGGCGGGACGAGGGAATTCACCCCTCCACTTT. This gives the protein CASSPPAGRGNSPLHF.

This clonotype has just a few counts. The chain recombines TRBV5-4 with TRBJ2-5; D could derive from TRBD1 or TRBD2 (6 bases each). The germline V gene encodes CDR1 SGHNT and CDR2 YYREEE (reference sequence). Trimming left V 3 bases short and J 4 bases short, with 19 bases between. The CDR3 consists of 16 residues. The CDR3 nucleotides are TGTGCCAGCAGCTACCCTGGTAACGGGGGCCCAGAGACCCAGTACTTC. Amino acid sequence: CASSYPGNGGPETQYF.

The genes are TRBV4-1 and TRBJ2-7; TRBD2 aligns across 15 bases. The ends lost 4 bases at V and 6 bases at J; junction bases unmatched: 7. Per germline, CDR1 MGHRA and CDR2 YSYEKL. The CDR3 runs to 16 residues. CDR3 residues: CASSRDRTSGGVEQYF. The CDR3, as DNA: TGCGCCAGCAGCCGCGACCGGACTAGCGGGGGGGTCGAGCAGTACTTC.

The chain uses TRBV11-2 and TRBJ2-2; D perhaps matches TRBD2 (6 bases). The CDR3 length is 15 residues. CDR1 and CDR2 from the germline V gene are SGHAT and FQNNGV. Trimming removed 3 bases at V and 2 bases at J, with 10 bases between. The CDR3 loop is CASSFDGLNTGELFF. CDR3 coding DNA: TGTGCCAGCAGCTTTGACGGACTAAACACCGGGGAGCTGTTTTTT. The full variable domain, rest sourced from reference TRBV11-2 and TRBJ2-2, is EAGVAQSPRYKIIEKRQSVAFWCNPISGHATLYWYQQILGQGPKLLIQFQNNGVVDDSQLPKDRFSAERLKGVDSTLKIQPAKLEDSAVYLCASSFDGLNTGELFFGEGSRLTVL.

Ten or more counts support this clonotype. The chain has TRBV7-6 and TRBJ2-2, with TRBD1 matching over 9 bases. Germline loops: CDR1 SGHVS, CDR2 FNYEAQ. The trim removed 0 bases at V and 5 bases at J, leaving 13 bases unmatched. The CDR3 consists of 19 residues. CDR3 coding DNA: TGTGCCAGCAGCTTAGCGTTCCCGGGACAGGGCTGGGGGACCGGGGAGCTGTTTTTT. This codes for CASSLAFPGQGWGTGELFF.

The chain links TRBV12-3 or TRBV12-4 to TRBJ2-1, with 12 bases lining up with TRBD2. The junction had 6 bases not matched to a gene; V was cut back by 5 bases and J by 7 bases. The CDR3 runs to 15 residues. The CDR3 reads CASSMLAGGRNEQFF. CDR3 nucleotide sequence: TGTGCCAGCAGTATGCTAGCGGGGGGGCGAAATGAGCAGTTCTTC.

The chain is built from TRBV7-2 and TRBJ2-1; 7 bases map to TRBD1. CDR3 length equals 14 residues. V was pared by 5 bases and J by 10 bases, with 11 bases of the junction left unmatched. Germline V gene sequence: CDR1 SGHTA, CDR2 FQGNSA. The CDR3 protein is CASSLGTAGGEQFF. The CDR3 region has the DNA TGTGCCAGCAGCCTGGGGACAGCCGGTGGAGAGCAGTTCTTC.

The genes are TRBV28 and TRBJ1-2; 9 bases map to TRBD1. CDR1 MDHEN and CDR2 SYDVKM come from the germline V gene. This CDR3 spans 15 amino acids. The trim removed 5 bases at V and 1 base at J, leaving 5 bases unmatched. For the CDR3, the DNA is TGTGCCAGCAGTCCGGGACAGGGATTTAACTATGGCTACACCTTC. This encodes CASSPGQGFNYGYTF.

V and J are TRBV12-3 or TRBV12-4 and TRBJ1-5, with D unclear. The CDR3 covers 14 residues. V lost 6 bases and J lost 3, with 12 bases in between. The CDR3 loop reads CASRDGWVNQPQHF. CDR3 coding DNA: TGTGCCAGCAGAGATGGGTGGGTCAATCAGCCCCAGCATTTT.

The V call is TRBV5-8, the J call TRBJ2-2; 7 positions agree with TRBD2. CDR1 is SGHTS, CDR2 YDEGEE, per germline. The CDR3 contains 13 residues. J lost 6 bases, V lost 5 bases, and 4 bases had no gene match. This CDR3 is CASRRGGAGELFF. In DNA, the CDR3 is TGTGCCAGCAGACGCGGGGGTGCCGGGGAGCTGTTTTTT.

CDR3 region: CASSARGASPDTQYF. CDR3 in DNA: TGTGCCAGCAGTGCTCGGGGGGCAAGTCCAGATACGCAGTATTTT. The V call is TRBV2, the J call TRBJ2-3; a possible D gene is TRBD2 (7 bases). Per the germline V gene, CDR1 is SNHLY and CDR2 is FYNNEI. V gave up 4 bases and J gave up 4 bases, with 15 bases separating them. The CDR3 loop spans 15 amino acids.

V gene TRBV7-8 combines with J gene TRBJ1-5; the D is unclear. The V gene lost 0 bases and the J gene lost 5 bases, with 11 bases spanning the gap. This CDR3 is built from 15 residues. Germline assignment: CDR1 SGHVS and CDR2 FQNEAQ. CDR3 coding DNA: TGTGCCAGCAGCTTAGCGGCCAATTACTATCAGCCCCAGCATTTT. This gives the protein CASSLAANYYQPQHF.

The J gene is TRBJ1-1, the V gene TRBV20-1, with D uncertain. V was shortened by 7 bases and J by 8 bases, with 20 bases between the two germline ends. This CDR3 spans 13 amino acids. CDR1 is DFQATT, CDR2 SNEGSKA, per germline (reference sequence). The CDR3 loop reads CSVATRSGGEAFF. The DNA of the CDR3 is TGCAGTGTCGCGACCCGGTCGGGTGGAGAAGCTTTCTTT.

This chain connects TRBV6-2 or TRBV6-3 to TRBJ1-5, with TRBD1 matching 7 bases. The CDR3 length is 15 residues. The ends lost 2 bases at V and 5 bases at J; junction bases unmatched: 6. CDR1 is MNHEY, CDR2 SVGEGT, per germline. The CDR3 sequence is CASSYRATGHQPQHF. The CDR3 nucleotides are TGTGCCAGCAGTTACCGAGCGACAGGGCATCAGCCCCAGCATTTT.

The CDR3 protein is CASSRTSGGADETQYF. CDR3 nucleotides: TGTGCCAGCAGCCGGACTAGCGGGGGGGCCGATGAGACCCAGTACTTC. The chain recombines TRBV12-3 or TRBV12-4 with TRBJ2-5; 15 positions agree with TRBD2. The CDR3 totals 16 residues. Trimming took 6 bases from V and 5 from J; bases not matched to a gene: 7.

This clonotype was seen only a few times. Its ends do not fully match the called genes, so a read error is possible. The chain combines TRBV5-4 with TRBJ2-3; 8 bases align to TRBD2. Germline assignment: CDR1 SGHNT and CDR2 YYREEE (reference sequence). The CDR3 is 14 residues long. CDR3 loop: CASSPGGGLDAQYF. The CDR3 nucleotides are TGTGCCAGCAGCCCCGGGGGGGGGTTAGATGCGCAGTATTTT. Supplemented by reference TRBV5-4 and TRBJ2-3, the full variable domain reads ETGVTQSPTHLIKTRGQQVTLRCSSQSGHNTVSWYQQALGQGPQFIFQYYREEENGRGNFPPRFSGLQFPNYSSELNVNALELDDSALYLCASSPGGGLDAQYFGPGTRLTVL.

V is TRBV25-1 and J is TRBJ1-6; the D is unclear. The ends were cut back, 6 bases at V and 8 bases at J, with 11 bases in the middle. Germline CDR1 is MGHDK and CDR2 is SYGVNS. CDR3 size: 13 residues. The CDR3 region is CASRRGTDSPLHF. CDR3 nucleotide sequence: TGTGCCAGCAGGCGAGGCACTGATTCACCCCTCCACTTT.

As DNA, the CDR3 is TGTGCCAGCAGCCGAGGAGGGGATTTTTACGAGCAGTACTTC. Translating it yields CASSRGGDFYEQYF. The J gene is TRBJ2-7, the V gene TRBV12-3 or TRBV12-4; weak D call: TRBD2 (6 bases). CDR3 length equals 14 residues. V was clipped by 6 bases and J by 4 bases, with 16 bases between them.

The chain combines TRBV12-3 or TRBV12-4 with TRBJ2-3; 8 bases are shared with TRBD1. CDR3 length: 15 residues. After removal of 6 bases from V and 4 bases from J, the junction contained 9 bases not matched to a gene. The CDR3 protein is CASRKGGQEPDTQYF. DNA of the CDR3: TGTGCCAGCAGGAAAGGGGGACAGGAGCCAGATACGCAGTATTTT.